This record looks at one T cell receptor beta chain sequence and its context. Amplification targeted TCR beta CDR3 regions from RNA transcripts. In the first-round RT-PCR of the TCR CDR3, the HTBI primer set was used. TCRdb reprocessed the multiplex PCR reads with MiXCR, giving one entry per CDR3 protein. This table has over 500,000 distinct CDR3 sequences, approximately 17% appearing once. This entry comes from a study of T cells in Graves' hyperthyroidism and ophthalmopathy. The sample was blood. The source is a woman aged 18-35 years with Graves' ophthalmopathy.

The CDR3 DNA reads TGTGCCAGCAGCGTAGGGGGGAGTAGCAATCAGCCCCAGCATTTT. Encoded protein: CASSVGGSSNQPQHF. The chain recombines TRBV9 with TRBJ1-5; TRBD1 is a possible D gene (5 bases). The germline V gene has CDR1 SGDLS and CDR2 YYNGEE. The CDR3 is 15 amino acids. V lost 0 bases and J 0 bases, leaving 7 bases between the germline ends.